This T cell receptor (beta chain) is from a study of CD8 T cells in Susac syndrome. Germline CDR1 LNHDA, CDR2 SQIVND (reference sequence). Trimming removed 6 bases from V and 0 bases from J; junction bases left unmatched: 14. This CDR3 contains 19 residues. Comments on this clonotype: Its antigen is undetermined.

TEMRA cells were FACS-enriched and CD8+ and CD4+ T cells negatively isolated. The study's findings and limits: When the CD4+ T cell repertoires of patients with Susac syndrome were examined, they did not show any clonal expansion.

An amount of RNA that ranged from roughly 0.45 to 1 ug was reverse transcribed with random hexamers. With immunoSEQ multiplex PCR, TCR beta CDR3 was amplified across 54 Vbeta and 13 Jbeta. From the immunoSEQ multiplex PCR reads, TCRdb called clonotypes with MiXCR, one entry per CDR3 protein. The sample records 160,000 or so distinct CDR3 sequences, around 94% being singletons. The sequenced material came from CD4+ T cells from PBMCs. The chain is built from TRBV19 and TRBJ2-1; 10 bases agree with TRBD2. The origin of this receptor is a human donor with Susac syndrome. In DNA form, the CDR3 reads TGTGCCAGTAGACAACCCGGGACTAGCGCCACGTACTCCTACAATGAGCAGTTCTTC. Translated: CASRQPGTSATYSYNEQFF.